This is a list of T cell receptor beta chains from one sample in a study of blood T cell repertoires in COVID-19. Repertoires were generated with immunoSEQ multiplex PCR, while TCRdb's copy carries only in-frame clones and drops some. The table has 60,000 or so clones, 75% to 80% seen once. Material: peripheral blood. The receptor set was obtained from a human donor in a cohort sampled during active COVID-19. Each CDR3 is given with its conserved first and last residue. The D gene is left open where the match is weak. Size is omitted from some rows. Given values are once, few, many or a class for expanded clones.

>NA|13|TRBJ1-1|NA|TRBV7-2
CASSSQMNTEAFF
TGTGCTAGCAGCTCCCAGATGAACACTGAAGCTTTCTTT
>NA|15|TRBJ2-3|TRBD2|TRBV10-3
CAIIGTSGSTDTQYF
TGTGCCATCATTGGGACTAGCGGGAGTACAGATACGCAGTATTTT
>NA|14|TRBJ2-1|NA|TRBV5-4
CASSSVGSYNEQFF
TGTGCCAGCAGCTCCGTCGGGAGCTACAATGAGCAGTTCTTC
>NA|13|TRBJ1-2|TRBD1|TRBV30
CAWTRQGNYGYTF
TGTGCCTGGACCCGACAGGGTAACTATGGCTACACCTTC
>NA|13|TRBJ2-2|NA|TRBV27
CASSLLNTGELFF
TGTGCCAGCAGTTTACTGAACACCGGGGAGCTGTTTTTT
>NA|13|TRBJ1-2|TRBD1|TRBV6-2/TRBV6-3
CASSPTGDYGYTF
TGTGCCAGCAGCCCGACAGGGGACTATGGCTACACCTTC
>NA|14|TRBJ2-2|TRBD1|TRBV3-1/TRBV3-2
CASIGQGVTGELFF
TGTGCCAGCATCGGACAGGGGGTGACCGGGGAGCTGTTTTTT
>NA|16|TRBJ2-5|TRBD1|TRBV11-2
CASSFVTGAVQETQYF
TGTGCCAGCAGCTTCGTGACAGGGGCCGTCCAAGAGACCCAGTACTTC
>NA|15|TRBJ1-6|NA|TRBV6-5
CASSDTQGIDSPLHF
TGTGCCAGCAGCGATACTCAGGGGATTGATTCACCCCTCCACTTT
>NA|14|TRBJ2-5|NA|TRBV3-1/TRBV3-2
CASSRGVAQETQYF
TGTGCCAGCAGCCGGGGGGTAGCCCAAGAGACCCAGTACTTC
>NA|15|TRBJ2-3|NA|TRBV18
CASSPTSKGTDTQYF
TGTGCCAGCTCACCTACTAGTAAGGGCACAGATACGCAGTATTTT
>few|13|TRBJ1-5|NA|TRBV3-1/TRBV3-2
CASSGAGNQPQHF
TGTGCCAGCAGCGGGGCGGGGAATCAGCCCCAGCATTTT
>many|12|TRBJ2-7|NA|TRBV27
CASHGSSYEQYF
TGTGCCAGCCATGGGAGCTCCTACGAGCAGTACTTC
>NA|12|TRBJ1-6|NA|TRBV6-5
CASDRNNSPLHF
TGTGCCAGCGACAGGAATAATTCACCCCTCCACTTT
>NA|14|TRBJ1-5|NA|TRBV7-2
CASSPGQGGQPQHF
TGTGCCAGCAGCCCCGGGCAGGGTGGTCAGCCCCAGCATTTT
>NA|14|TRBJ1-4|NA|TRBV5-1
CASRVTPTNEKLFF
TGCGCCAGCAGGGTCACACCAACTAATGAAAAACTGTTTTTT
>NA|15|TRBJ2-7|TRBD1|TRBV6-5
CASRTSGTATYEQYF
TGTGCCAGCAGGACTTCCGGGACAGCCACCTACGAGCAGTACTTC
>NA|12|TRBJ1-2|NA|TRBV29-1
CSVGATNYGYTF
TGCAGCGTTGGGGCAACAAACTATGGCTACACCTTC
>NA|16|TRBJ2-1|TRBD2|TRBV5-1
CASSLASIAGYNEQFF
TGCGCCAGCAGCTTGGCCAGTATAGCGGGGTACAATGAGCAGTTCTTC
>NA|15|TRBJ1-4|TRBD1|TRBV3-1/TRBV3-2
CASSPGDRGSEKLFF
TGTGCCAGCAGCCCGGGGGACAGGGGAAGTGAAAAACTGTTTTTT
>NA|17|TRBJ2-2|TRBD2|TRBV9
CASGYGTSPTNTGELFF
TGTGCCAGCGGCTATGGGACTAGCCCAACGAACACCGGGGAGCTGTTTTTT
>once|16|TRBJ2-2|NA|TRBV12-2
CASRFPTDSNTGELFF
TGTGCAAGTCGCTTCCCTACGGACTCGAACACCGGGGAGCTGTTTTTT
>NA|14|TRBJ2-5|TRBD1|TRBV5-1
CASSPGTGGETQYF
TGCGCCAGCAGCCCCGGGACAGGGGGTGAGACCCAGTACTTC
>once|13|TRBJ1-1|NA|TRBV11-3
CASSPGGGTEAFF
TGTGCCAGCAGCCCAGGCGGGGGTACTGAAGCTTTCTTT
>NA|15|TRBJ2-1|TRBD2|TRBV4-1
CASSQHSGGAEGRFF
TGCGCCAGCAGCCAACATAGCGGGGGGGCCGAGGGTCGGTTCTTC
>NA|18|TRBJ1-3|NA|TRBV5-1
CASSLAGALITSGNTIYF
TGCGCCAGCAGCTTGGCAGGGGCCCTGATAACCTCTGGAAACACCATATATTTT
>NA|16|TRBJ2-7|TRBD1|TRBV7-8
CASSLVGQGRSYEQYF
TGTGCCAGCAGCTTAGTTGGACAGGGCCGTTCCTACGAGCAGTACTTC
>NA|15|TRBJ2-1|NA|TRBV7-8
CASSTGESSYNEQFF
TGTGCCAGCAGCACGGGGGAGAGCTCCTACAATGAGCAGTTCTTC
>few|14|TRBJ1-5|TRBD1|TRBV27
CASSKQGAHQPQHF
TGTGCCAGCAGTAAACAGGGGGCGCATCAGCCCCAGCATTTT
>NA|15|TRBJ2-3|NA|TRBV7-6
CASSRPGYGTDTQYF
TGTGCCAGCAGCCGCCCAGGGTACGGTACAGATACGCAGTATTTT
>NA|20|TRBJ1-2|TRBD1|TRBV14
CASSQTLLPRQGLPLSGYTF
TGTGCCAGCAGCCAAACCCTTTTGCCGAGACAGGGGCTTCCACTATCTGGCTACACCTTC
>NA|15|TRBJ1-1|TRBD1|TRBV19
CASIPPGQVNTEAFF
TGTGCCAGTATTCCCCCGGGACAGGTGAACACTGAAGCTTTCTTT
>NA|19|TRBJ1-2|TRBD1|TRBV6-4
CASRRRRDRASLLNYGYTF
TGTGCCAGCAGGAGACGCCGGGACAGGGCTTCTCTTCTTAACTATGGCTACACCTTC
>few|15|TRBJ2-1|NA|TRBV19
CASSIEGSAYNEQFF
TGTGCCAGTAGTATTGAGGGATCGGCCTACAATGAGCAGTTCTTC
>NA|18|TRBJ2-3|TRBD2|TRBV14
CASSSYRLAGSATDTQYF
TGTGCCAGCAGCTCCTACCGACTAGCGGGATCTGCCACAGATACGCAGTATTTT
>few|12|TRBJ2-7|NA|TRBV7-2
CASSLSRIEQYF
TGTGCCAGCAGCTTATCTAGGATCGAGCAGTACTTC
>NA|15|TRBJ2-7|TRBD1|TRBV2
CASRALGDRLYEQYF
TGTGCCAGCAGGGCTTTGGGGGACAGGTTGTACGAGCAGTACTTC
>NA|17|TRBJ2-4|NA|TRBV14
CASSQGLGRRAKNIQYF
TGTGCCAGCAGCCAGGGTTTGGGGAGGAGGGCCAAAAACATTCAGTACTTC
>NA|15|TRBJ2-1|TRBD2|TRBV3-1/TRBV3-2
CASSPLAGPDNEQFF
TGTGCCAGCAGCCCCTTAGCGGGCCCGGACAATGAGCAGTTCTTC
>NA|16|TRBJ2-2|TRBD1|TRBV2
CASSSPRGWDTGELFF
TGTGCCAGCAGTAGCCCCAGGGGGTGGGACACCGGGGAGCTGTTTTTT
>once|18|TRBJ2-2|TRBD1|TRBV14
CASSHAPRTGVGTGELFF
TGTGCCAGCAGCCATGCCCCCCGGACAGGGGTCGGCACCGGGGAGCTGTTTTTT
>few|14|TRBJ2-1|TRBD2|TRBV28
CASILSGTYNEQFF
TGTGCCAGCATCCTCAGCGGGACCTACAATGAGCAGTTCTTC
>NA|13|TRBJ2-7|NA|TRBV12-3/TRBV12-4
CASSSWDTYEQYF
TGTGCCAGCAGTTCATGGGACACCTACGAGCAGTACTTC
>NA|14|TRBJ2-7|TRBD1|TRBV18
CASSPTGGGYEQYF
TGTGCCAGCTCACCGACAGGGGGCGGCTACGAGCAGTACTTC
>NA|15|TRBJ1-1|TRBD1|TRBV4-2
CASSHPGTANTEAFF
TGTGCCAGCAGCCATCCCGGGACAGCGAACACTGAAGCTTTCTTT
>NA|17|TRBJ1-3|TRBD1|TRBV9
CASSPRGTGVSGNTIYF
TGTGCCAGCAGCCCGAGAGGGACAGGGGTCTCTGGAAACACCATATATTTT
>NA|11|TRBJ2-1|NA|TRBV6-1
CASSEGPEQFF
TGTGCCAGCAGTGAAGGGCCTGAGCAGTTCTTC
>NA|15|TRBJ2-1|TRBD1|TRBV15
CATSIGQGPFNEQFF
TGTGCCACCAGCATCGGACAGGGCCCTTTCAATGAGCAGTTCTTC
>NA|15|TRBJ2-1|TRBD1|TRBV7-3
CASSIGQGSHNEQFF
TGTGCCAGCAGCATCGGACAGGGGTCGCACAATGAGCAGTTCTTC
>NA|17|TRBJ1-5|NA|TRBV4-1
CASSQGMTAGGNQPQHF
TGCGCCAGCAGCCAAGGTATGACCGCGGGGGGCAATCAGCCCCAGCATTTT
>NA|16|TRBJ2-3|NA|TRBV3-1/TRBV3-2
CASSLLGSGYTDTQYF
TGTGCCAGCAGTCTTTTGGGAAGCGGCTACACAGATACGCAGTATTTT
>NA|14|TRBJ1-4|NA|TRBV30
CAWATGRANEKLFF
TGTGCCTGGGCCACGGGGAGAGCTAATGAAAAACTGTTTTTT
>NA|15|TRBJ2-1|NA|TRBV19
CASSSGTATYNEQFF
TGTGCCAGTAGTAGCGGGACGGCCACTTACAATGAGCAGTTCTTC
>NA|16|TRBJ2-1|NA|TRBV18
CASSPTYQGTNNEQFF
TGTGCCAGCTCACCGACGTACCAGGGGACTAACAATGAGCAGTTCTTC
>NA|14|TRBJ2-7|NA|TRBV5-1
CASSLAGEPYEQYF
TGCGCCAGCAGCTTGGCCGGGGAACCCTACGAGCAGTACTTC